What follows describes a single T cell receptor (beta chain). Antigen: not known. TCR alpha and TCR beta cDNA libraries with sample barcodes and UMIs came from 5'RACE using constant-segment primers. MiXCR was run by TCRdb on the 5' RACE reads, yielding one entry per CDR3 protein. The table has around 410,000 distinct CDR3 sequences, roughly a quarter seen once. These data come from a study of T-cell memory formation after mild COVID-19. Trimming stripped 5 bases from V and 6 bases from J, with 20 bases between. This CDR3 spans 15 amino acids. Germline CDR1 SGHTA, CDR2 FQGNSA. Study-wide results and limits: Contracting CD4+ clones sat mainly in CM and EM; CD8+ in EMRA.

The rearrangement joins TRBV7-2 to TRBJ2-7; D is unclear. Sequences were obtained from PBMCs or a T cell subset sorted from them (not recorded which). The receptor was isolated from an adult woman who had mild COVID-19 (a few samples of this study predate the infection). Cell type and time point are not known. CDR3 residues: CASSLLSGAPGEQYF. The CDR3, as DNA: TGTGCCAGCAGCCTTCTGTCGGGTGCCCCGGGCGAGCAGTACTTC.